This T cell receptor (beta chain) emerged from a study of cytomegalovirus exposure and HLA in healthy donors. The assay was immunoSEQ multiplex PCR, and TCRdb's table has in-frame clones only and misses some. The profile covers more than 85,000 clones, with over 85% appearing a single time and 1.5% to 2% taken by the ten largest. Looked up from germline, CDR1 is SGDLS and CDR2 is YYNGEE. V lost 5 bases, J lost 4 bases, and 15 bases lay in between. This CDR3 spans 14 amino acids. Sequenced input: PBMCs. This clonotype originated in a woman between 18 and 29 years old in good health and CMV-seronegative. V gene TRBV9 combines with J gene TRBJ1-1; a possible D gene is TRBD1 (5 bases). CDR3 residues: CASSVGLRATEAFF. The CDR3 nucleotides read TGTGCCAGCAGTGTGGGACTGCGTGCCACTGAAGCTTTCTTT.